This T cell receptor (beta chain) was sequenced during a study of regulatory T cells in long-lasting Graves disease. Building of the TCR beta libraries involved iRepertoire HTBI primers and Arm-PCR of CDR3 regions. In TCRdb, the multiplex PCR reads were re-called with MiXCR into one record per CDR3 protein. The table records some 600,000 distinct CDR3 sequences, about 16% of them present only once. Germline CDR1 and CDR2: SGHNT and YENEEA. J lost 6 bases, V lost 5 bases, and 5 bases had no gene match. The CDR3 contains 14 residues. The sample's time point: newly diagnosed GD, antithyroid drugs for less than 3 months. PBMC-derived RNA was used for the TCR library. These records were also assigned to another study, of T cells in Graves' hyperthyroidism and ophthalmopathy.

The chain employs TRBV11-3 and TRBJ2-3; TRBD1 matches at 10 bases. The sequences come from peripheral blood mononuclear cells (PBMCs), collected at new diagnosis, from a patient treated with antithyroid drugs. The origin of this receptor is a man younger than 30 with Graves disease. The CDR3 loop reads CASSIGTGDDTQYF. CDR3 coding DNA: TGTGCCAGCAGCATCGGGACAGGGGACGATACGCAGTATTTT.